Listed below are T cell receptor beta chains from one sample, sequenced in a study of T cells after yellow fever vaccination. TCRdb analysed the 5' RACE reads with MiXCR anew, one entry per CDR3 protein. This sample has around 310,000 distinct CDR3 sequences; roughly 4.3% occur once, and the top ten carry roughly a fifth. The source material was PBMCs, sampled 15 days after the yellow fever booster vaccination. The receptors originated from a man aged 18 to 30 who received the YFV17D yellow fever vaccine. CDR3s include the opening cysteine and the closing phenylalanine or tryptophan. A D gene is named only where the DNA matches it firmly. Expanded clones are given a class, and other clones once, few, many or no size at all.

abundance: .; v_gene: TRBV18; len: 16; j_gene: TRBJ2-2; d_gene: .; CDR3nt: TGTGCCAGCTCACTACAGACGGCAACCAACACCGGGGAGCTGTTTTTT; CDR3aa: CASSLQTATNTGELFF
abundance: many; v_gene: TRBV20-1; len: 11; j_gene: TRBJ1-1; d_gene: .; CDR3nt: TGCAGTGCTAGAGTCCAGGGTGAAGCTTTCTTT; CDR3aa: CSARVQGEAFF
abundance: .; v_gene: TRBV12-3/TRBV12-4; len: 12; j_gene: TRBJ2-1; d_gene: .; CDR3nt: TGTGCCAGCAGTATAGGGGATGATGAGGAGTTCTTC; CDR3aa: CASSIGDDEEFF
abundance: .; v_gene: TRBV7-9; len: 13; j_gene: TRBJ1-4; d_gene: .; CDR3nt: TGTGCCAGCGCGTTCGGGCAGGGGGAAAAACTGTTTTTT; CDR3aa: CASAFGQGEKLFF
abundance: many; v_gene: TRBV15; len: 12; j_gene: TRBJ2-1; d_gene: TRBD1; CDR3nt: TGTGCCACCAGCAGAGATGGGACAGGTGTGTTCTTC; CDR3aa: CATSRDGTGVFF
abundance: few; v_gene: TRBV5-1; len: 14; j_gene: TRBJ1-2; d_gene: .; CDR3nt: TGCGCCAGCAGCTTGGATGTGGGCGGCTATGGCTACACCTTC; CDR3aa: CASSLDVGGYGYTF
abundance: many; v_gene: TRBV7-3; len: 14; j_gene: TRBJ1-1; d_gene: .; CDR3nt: TGTGCCAGCAGCTTAACTTCAGGCAGTACTGAAGCTTTCTTT; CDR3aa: CASSLTSGSTEAFF
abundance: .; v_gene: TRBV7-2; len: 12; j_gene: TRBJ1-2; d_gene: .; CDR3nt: TGTGCCAGCAGCTTTGGAATCTATGGCTACACCTTC; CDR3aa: CASSFGIYGYTF
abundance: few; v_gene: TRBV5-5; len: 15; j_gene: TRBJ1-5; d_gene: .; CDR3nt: TGTGCCAGCAGCCCATGGAGGGAGCCCCATCAGCCCCAGCATTTT; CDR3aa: CASSPWREPHQPQHF
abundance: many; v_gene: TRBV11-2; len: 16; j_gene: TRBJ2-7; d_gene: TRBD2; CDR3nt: TGTGCCAGCAGCCTGTCGGGACTAGCGGGGACCTACGAGCAGTACTTC; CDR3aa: CASSLSGLAGTYEQYF
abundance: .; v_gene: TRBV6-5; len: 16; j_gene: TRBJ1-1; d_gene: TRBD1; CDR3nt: TGTGCCAGCAGTTACTCCCCGGGACAGGGTAACACTGAAGCTTTCTTT; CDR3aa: CASSYSPGQGNTEAFF
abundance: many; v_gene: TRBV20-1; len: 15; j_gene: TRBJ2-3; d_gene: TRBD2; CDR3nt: TGCAGTGCTGGCAGGTCTAGCGGGGGGCAAGATACGCAGTATTTT; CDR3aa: CSAGRSSGGQDTQYF
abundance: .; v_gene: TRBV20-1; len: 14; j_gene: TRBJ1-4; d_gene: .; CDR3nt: TGCAGTGCACTTTTCGGGGCTTCCAATGAAAAACTGTTTTTT; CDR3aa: CSALFGASNEKLFF
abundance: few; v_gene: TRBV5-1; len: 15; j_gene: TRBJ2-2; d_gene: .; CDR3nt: TGCGCCAGCAGCTCTGGACAGTTGAACACCGGGGAGCTGTTTTTT; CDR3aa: CASSSGQLNTGELFF
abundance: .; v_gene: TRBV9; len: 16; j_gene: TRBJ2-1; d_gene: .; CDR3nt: TGTGCCAGCAGCGTAGGCGGACGGGGGACCAACAATGAGCAGTTCTTC; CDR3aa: CASSVGGRGTNNEQFF
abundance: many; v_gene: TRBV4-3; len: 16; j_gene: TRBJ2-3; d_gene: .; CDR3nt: TGCGCCAGCAGCCAAGATGGGGGGACACCTACCCGGGGGCAGTATTTT; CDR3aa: CASSQDGGTPTRGQYF
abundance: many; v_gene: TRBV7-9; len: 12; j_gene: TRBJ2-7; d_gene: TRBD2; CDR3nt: TGTGCCTCAGCGGGGTCCTCCTACGAGCAGTACTTC; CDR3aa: CASAGSSYEQYF
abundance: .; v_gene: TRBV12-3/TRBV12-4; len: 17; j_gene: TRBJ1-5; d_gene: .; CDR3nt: TGTGCCAGCAGCCCCGCCAGGGCGGACCTGGGCAATCAGCCCCAGCATTTT; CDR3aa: CASSPARADLGNQPQHF
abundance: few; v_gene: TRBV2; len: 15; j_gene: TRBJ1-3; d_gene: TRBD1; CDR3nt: TGTGCCAGCACCGCCGGGACAGGGGCTGGAAACACCATATATTTT; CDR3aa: CASTAGTGAGNTIYF
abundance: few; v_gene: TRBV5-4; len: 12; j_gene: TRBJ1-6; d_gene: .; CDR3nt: TGTGCCAGCAGCCCGGCCGGGGCGCCCCTCCACTTT; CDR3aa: CASSPAGAPLHF
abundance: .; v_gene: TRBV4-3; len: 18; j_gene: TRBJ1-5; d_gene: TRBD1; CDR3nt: TGCGCCAGCAGCCAAGATTTGGCCAGGACAGGGAGCAATCAGCCCCAGCATTTT; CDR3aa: CASSQDLARTGSNQPQHF
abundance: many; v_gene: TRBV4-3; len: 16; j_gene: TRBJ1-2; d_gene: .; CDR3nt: TGCGCCAGCAGCCAAGATGGGCAGGATGGGTACTATGGCTACACCTTC; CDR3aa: CASSQDGQDGYYGYTF
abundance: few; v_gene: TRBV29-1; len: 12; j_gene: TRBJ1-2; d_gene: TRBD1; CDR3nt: TGCAGCGCAGGGGGAACGAACTATGGCTACACCTTC; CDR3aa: CSAGGTNYGYTF
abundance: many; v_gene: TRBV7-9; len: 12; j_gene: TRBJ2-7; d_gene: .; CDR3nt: TGTGCCAGCAGCACAGGACAGTACGAGCAGTACTTC; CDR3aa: CASSTGQYEQYF